This T cell receptor beta chain comes out of a study of T cell responses to AZD1222 COVID-19 vaccine. Trimming removed 1 base at V and 1 base at J, with 11 bases between. Germline CDR1 and CDR2: KGHSH and LQKENI. There are 15 residues in the CDR3. A remark on this clone: No antigen is known for it.

Study observations and caveats: Recipients of AZD1222 seropositive at baseline numbered only 5 to 7. Repertoire collection took place solely once the T cell response had peaked. When two AZD1222 doses had been given, Spike-specific TCR breadth and depth rose.

The protocol was immunoSEQ multiplex PCR, while the TCRdb copy is restricted to in-frame clones and leaves out a portion. The top ten clones hold under 20% of a sample with about 150,000 clones, more than 90% of them seen once. The V call is TRBV18, the J call TRBJ2-7; D is ambiguous. Sequenced here: peripheral blood, sampled on day 0 of AZD1222 vaccination. This TCR derives from an adult in good health. CDR3 residues: CASSPRGWPSYEQYF. For the CDR3, the DNA is TGTGCCAGCTCACCACGGGGTTGGCCTTCCTACGAGCAGTACTTC.